Listed here are 5 T cell receptor beta chains from one sample, sequenced in a study of Ad26.COV2.S vaccination and SARS-CoV-2 variants. Regarding treatment: about 20 received Ad26.COV2.S at low or high dose, single or two shots; about 5 received placebo; per-sample allocation not given. Following the first vaccine or placebo injection, samples were taken on day 63. Clones were sequenced by immunoSEQ multiplex PCR, and TCRdb holds only the in-frame ones, with some missing. In the table there are some 400,000 clones, 75% to 90% of which are singletons. The sequences come from peripheral blood, collected in a trial of Ad26.COV2.S vaccine versus placebo. These receptors were obtained from a person between 18 and 65 years old who received the Ad26.COV2.S COVID-19 vaccine or a placebo.

This chain joins TRBV5-4 and TRBJ2-1; D is ambiguous. Germline CDR1 is SGHNT and CDR2 is YYREEE (reference sequence). V dropped 0 bases and J dropped 15 bases, with 16 bases sitting between them. The CDR3 has 13 residues. CDR3 DNA sequence: TGTGCCAGCAGCTTGGGAGGAGCCTCGTCTCCGTTCTTC. It encodes CASSLGGASSPFF.

This rearrangement joins TRBV5-5 to TRBJ2-7; 10 bases match TRBD2. The CDR3 has 16 amino acids. CDR1 SGHKS and CDR2 YYEKEE come from the germline V gene (reference sequence). The ends lost 0 bases at V and 4 bases at J; junction bases unmatched: 7. CDR3 region: CASSLGVGLAAYEQYF. The CDR3 bases are TGTGCCAGCAGCTTGGGCGTTGGACTAGCGGCTTACGAGCAGTACTTC.

The V and J genes are TRBV6-6 and TRBJ2-1; D is unclear. This CDR3 has 11 residues. V was trimmed by 7 bases and J by 9 bases, leaving 10 bases between them. Germline V gene lookup returns CDR1 MNHNY and CDR2 SVGAGI (reference sequence). For the CDR3, the DNA is TGTGCCAGCAACCGCTTGGGTGAGCAGTTCTTC. This encodes CASNRLGEQFF.

The chain uses TRBV30 and TRBJ2-1, with a tentative D call TRBD2 (6 bases). Trimming took off 0 bases at V and 9 bases at J, with 15 bases between the two ends. Germline assignment: CDR1 GTSNPN and CDR2 SVGIG (reference sequence). CDR3 length: 14 amino acids. The CDR3 loop is CAWSVLASKGEQFF. CDR3 DNA: TGTGCCTGGAGTGTCCTAGCGAGTAAGGGTGAGCAGTTCTTC.

This clone was detected once. The rearrangement uses TRBV27 and TRBJ2-5; TRBD2 matches at 10 bases. With 2 bases clipped from V and 1 base from J, the junction kept 1 base outside the gene matches. CDR1 is MNHEY, CDR2 SMNVEV, per germline (reference sequence). There are 15 residues in the CDR3. CDR3 residues: CASSLGLAVQETQYF. The CDR3 region has the DNA TGTGCCAGCAGTTTAGGACTAGCGGTCCAAGAGACCCAGTACTTC.